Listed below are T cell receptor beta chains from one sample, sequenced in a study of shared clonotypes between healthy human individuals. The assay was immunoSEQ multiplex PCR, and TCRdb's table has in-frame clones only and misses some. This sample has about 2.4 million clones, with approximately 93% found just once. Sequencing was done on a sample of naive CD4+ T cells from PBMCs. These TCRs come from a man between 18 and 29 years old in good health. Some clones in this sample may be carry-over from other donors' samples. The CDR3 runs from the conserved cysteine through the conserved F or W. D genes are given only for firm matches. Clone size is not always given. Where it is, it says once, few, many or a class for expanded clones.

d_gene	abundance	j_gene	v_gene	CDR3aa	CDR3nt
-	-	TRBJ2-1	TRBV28	CASRTHNEQFF	TGTGCCAGCAGGACTCACAATGAGCAGTTCTTC
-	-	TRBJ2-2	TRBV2	CASSGFRNTGELFF	TGTGCCAGCAGTGGGTTCAGAAACACCGGGGAGCTGTTTTTT
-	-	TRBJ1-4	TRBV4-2	CASSQDPISGNEKLFF	TGTGCCAGCAGCCAAGATCCTATCAGTGGTAATGAAAAACTGTTTTTT
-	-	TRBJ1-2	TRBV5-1	CASSFSPAGIGGYGYTF	TGCGCCAGCAGCTTTAGCCCAGCCGGGATCGGTGGCTATGGCTACACCTTC
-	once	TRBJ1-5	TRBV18	CASSPGQGIGPQHF	TGTGCCAGCTCACCAGGGCAGGGGATCGGGCCCCAGCATTTT
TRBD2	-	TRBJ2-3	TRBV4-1	CASSQAGGSGTDTQYF	TGCGCCAGCAGCCAAGCTGGCGGGAGTGGAACAGATACGCAGTATTTT
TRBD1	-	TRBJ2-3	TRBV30	CAWSYRGLKNTQYF	TGTGCCTGGAGTTACAGGGGGCTAAAAAATACGCAGTATTTT
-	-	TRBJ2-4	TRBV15	CATSSQRLAKNIQYF	TGTGCCACCAGCAGCCAGCGCCTAGCCAAAAACATTCAGTACTTC
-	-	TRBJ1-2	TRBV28	CASRDRETLYGYTF	TGTGCCAGCAGAGATAGAGAGACTCTCTATGGCTACACCTTC
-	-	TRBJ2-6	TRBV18	CASSPDRGQASGANVLTF	TGTGCCAGCTCACCGGATAGGGGTCAAGCTTCTGGGGCCAACGTCCTGACTTTC
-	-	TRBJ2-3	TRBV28	CASSPTRWGSTDTQYF	TGTGCCAGCAGTCCCACGAGGTGGGGAAGCACAGATACGCAGTATTTT
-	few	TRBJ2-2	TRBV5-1	CASSLNTGELFF	TGCGCCAGCAGCCTGAACACCGGGGAGCTGTTTTTT
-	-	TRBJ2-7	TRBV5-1	CASSLDHNYYEQYF	TGCGCCAGCAGCTTGGATCACAACTACTACGAGCAGTACTTC
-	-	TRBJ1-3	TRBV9	CASSPTGRFGNTIYF	TGTGCCAGCAGCCCCACAGGTAGATTTGGAAACACCATATATTTT
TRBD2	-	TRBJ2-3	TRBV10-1	CASSTGTSGTTDTQYF	TGCGCCAGCAGTACCGGGACTAGCGGGACCACAGATACGCAGTATTTT
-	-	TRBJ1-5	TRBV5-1	CASSSGGNQPQHF	TGCGCCAGCAGCAGTGGAGGCAATCAGCCCCAGCATTTT
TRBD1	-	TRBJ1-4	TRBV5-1	CASSFMPNRGYEKLFF	TGCGCCAGCAGCTTTATGCCGAACAGGGGGTATGAAAAACTGTTTTTT
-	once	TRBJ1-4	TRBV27	CASSFGGTSNEKLFF	TGTGCCAGCAGTTTCGGGGGAACGTCTAATGAAAAACTGTTTTTT
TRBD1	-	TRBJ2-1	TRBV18	CASSPSGTGTYNEQFF	TGTGCCAGCTCACCATCCGGGACAGGAACCTACAATGAGCAGTTCTTC
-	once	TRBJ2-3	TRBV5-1	CASSDAGQRPKGTQYF	TGCGCCAGCAGCGACGCAGGACAGCGCCCTAAGGGAACGCAGTATTTT
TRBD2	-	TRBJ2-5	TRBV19	CASGLAGGETQYF	TGTGCCAGTGGACTAGCGGGAGGGGAGACCCAGTACTTC
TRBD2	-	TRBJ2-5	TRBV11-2	CASSFQLAGGPVRETQYF	TGTGCCAGCAGCTTTCAACTAGCGGGAGGGCCGGTGAGGGAGACCCAGTACTTC
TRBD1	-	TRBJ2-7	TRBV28	CATKTGSAEQYF	TGTGCCACCAAGACAGGGTCGGCCGAGCAGTACTTC
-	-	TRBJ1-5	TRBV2	CASKGGQINQPQHF	TGTGCCAGCAAAGGAGGACAGATCAATCAGCCCCAGCATTTT
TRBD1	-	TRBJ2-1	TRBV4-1	CASSQEDRGRRYNEQFF	TGCGCCAGCAGCCAGGAGGACAGGGGGCGCAGGTACAATGAGCAGTTCTTC
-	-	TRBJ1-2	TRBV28	CASEDGDRGYTF	TGTGCCAGTGAAGACGGTGACAGGGGCTACACCTTC
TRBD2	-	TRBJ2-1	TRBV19	CASSIGGLGGNEQFF	TGTGCCAGTAGTATTGGCGGGTTGGGGGGGAATGAGCAGTTCTTC
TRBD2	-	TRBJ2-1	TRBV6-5	CASRPLAAAYNEQFF	TGTGCCAGCAGGCCTCTAGCGGCAGCCTACAATGAGCAGTTCTTC
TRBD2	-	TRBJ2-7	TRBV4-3	CASSQGGEGYEQYF	TGCGCCAGCAGCCAAGGGGGGGAGGGTTACGAGCAGTACTTC
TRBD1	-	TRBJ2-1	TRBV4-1	CASSQPTGLINEQFF	TGCGCCAGCAGCCAACCGACAGGGCTAATCAATGAGCAGTTCTTC
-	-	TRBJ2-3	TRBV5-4	CASSQGGREDTQYF	TGTGCCAGCAGCCAGGGGGGGAGAGAGGATACGCAGTATTTT
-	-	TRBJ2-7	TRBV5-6	CASSSLQTGATYEQYF	TGTGCCAGCAGCTCCCTCCAGACAGGAGCCACCTACGAGCAGTACTTC
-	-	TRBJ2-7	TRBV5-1	CASSLTADGGAYEQYF	TGCGCCAGCAGCTTGACCGCCGATGGCGGGGCCTACGAGCAGTACTTC
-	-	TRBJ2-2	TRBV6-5	CASSYWAANTGELFF	TGTGCCAGCAGTTACTGGGCAGCGAACACCGGGGAGCTGTTTTTT
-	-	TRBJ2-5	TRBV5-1	CASSLDVNPAGETQYF	TGCGCCAGCAGCTTGGATGTTAACCCCGCGGGGGAGACCCAGTACTTC
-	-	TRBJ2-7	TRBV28	CASNLLGATWEQYF	TGTGCCAGCAATCTCCTAGGGGCCACATGGGAGCAGTACTTC
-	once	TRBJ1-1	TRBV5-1	CASNAGARYEAFF	TGCGCCAGCAACGCTGGGGCTAGATATGAAGCTTTCTTT
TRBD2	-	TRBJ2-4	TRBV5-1	CASSPGGTQNDIQYF	TGCGCCAGCAGCCCCGGGGGGACCCAAAATGACATTCAGTACTTC
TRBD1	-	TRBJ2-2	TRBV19	CASKTRGLTGELFF	TGTGCCAGTAAAACGAGGGGGCTCACCGGGGAGCTGTTTTTT
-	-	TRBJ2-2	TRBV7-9	CASTGRPTNTGELFF	TGTGCCAGCACGGGCAGACCTACGAACACCGGGGAGCTGTTTTTT
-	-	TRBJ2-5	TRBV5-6	CASSLVGTQETQYF	TGTGCCAGCAGCTTGGTAGGGACCCAAGAGACCCAGTACTTC
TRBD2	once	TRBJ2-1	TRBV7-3	CASSLAGGQINEQFF	TGTGCCAGCAGCTTAGCGGGAGGTCAAATTAATGAGCAGTTCTTC
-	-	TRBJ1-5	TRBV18	CASSLRGVDQPQHF	TGTGCCAGCTCACTTAGGGGAGTCGACCAGCCCCAGCATTTT
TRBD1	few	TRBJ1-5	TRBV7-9	CASSATGNGQPQHF	TGTGCCAGCAGCGCGACAGGGAACGGTCAGCCCCAGCATTTT
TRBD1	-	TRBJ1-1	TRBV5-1	CASSSGQGDTEAFF	TGCGCCAGCAGCTCCGGACAGGGTGACACTGAAGCTTTCTTT
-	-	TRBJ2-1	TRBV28	CASSLDDRNEQFF	TGTGCCAGCAGTCTTGACGACCGCAATGAGCAGTTCTTC
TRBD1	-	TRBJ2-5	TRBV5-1	CASSLVGTALRAETQYF	TGCGCCAGCAGCTTGGTTGGGACAGCCCTTCGGGCGGAGACCCAGTACTTC
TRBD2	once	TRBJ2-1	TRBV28	CASSRVWASGRDSYNEQFF	TGTGCCAGCAGCCGGGTTTGGGCTAGCGGGAGGGATTCCTACAATGAGCAATTCTTC
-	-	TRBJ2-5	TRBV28	CASRPAQETQYF	TGTGCCAGCAGACCCGCCCAGGAGACCCAGTACTTC
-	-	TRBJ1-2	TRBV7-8	CASSLGTGYGYTF	TGTGCCAGCAGCTTAGGGACGGGCTATGGCTACACCTTC
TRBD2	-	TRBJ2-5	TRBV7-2	CASSLERGGETQYF	TGTGCCAGCAGCTTGGAGCGGGGTGGAGAGACCCAGTACTTC
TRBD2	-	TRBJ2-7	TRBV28	CASSLGLAGGLTYEQYF	TGTGCCAGCAGTTTGGGACTAGCGGGAGGGCTCACCTACGAGCAGTACTTC
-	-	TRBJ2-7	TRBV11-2	CASSSGPTALSYEQYF	TGTGCCAGCAGCTCCGGACCCACGGCCTTATCCTACGAGCAGTACTTC
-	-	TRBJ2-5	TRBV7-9	CASSLAGAETQYF	TGTGCCAGCAGCTTAGCGGGAGCGGAGACCCAGTACTTC
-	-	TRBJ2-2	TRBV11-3	CASSLAGIGELFF	TGTGCCAGCAGCTTAGCAGGGATCGGGGAGCTGTTTTTT
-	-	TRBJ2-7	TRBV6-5	CASSYSGGQSYEQYF	TGTGCCAGCAGTTACTCGGGGGGACAGTCCTACGAGCAGTACTTC
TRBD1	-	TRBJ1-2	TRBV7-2	CASSFHRGGYTF	TGTGCCAGCAGCTTCCACAGGGGCGGCTACACCTTC
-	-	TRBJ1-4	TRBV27	CASSLRGATNEKLFF	TGTGCCAGCAGTTTACGCGGAGCAACTAATGAAAAACTGTTTTTT
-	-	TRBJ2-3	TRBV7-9	CASSLGTDTQYF	TGTGCCAGCAGCTTAGGTACAGATACGCAGTATTTT
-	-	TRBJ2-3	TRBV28	CASAPGDYSGYTQYF	TGTGCCAGCGCCCCCGGAGACTATTCCGGATATACGCAGTATTTT